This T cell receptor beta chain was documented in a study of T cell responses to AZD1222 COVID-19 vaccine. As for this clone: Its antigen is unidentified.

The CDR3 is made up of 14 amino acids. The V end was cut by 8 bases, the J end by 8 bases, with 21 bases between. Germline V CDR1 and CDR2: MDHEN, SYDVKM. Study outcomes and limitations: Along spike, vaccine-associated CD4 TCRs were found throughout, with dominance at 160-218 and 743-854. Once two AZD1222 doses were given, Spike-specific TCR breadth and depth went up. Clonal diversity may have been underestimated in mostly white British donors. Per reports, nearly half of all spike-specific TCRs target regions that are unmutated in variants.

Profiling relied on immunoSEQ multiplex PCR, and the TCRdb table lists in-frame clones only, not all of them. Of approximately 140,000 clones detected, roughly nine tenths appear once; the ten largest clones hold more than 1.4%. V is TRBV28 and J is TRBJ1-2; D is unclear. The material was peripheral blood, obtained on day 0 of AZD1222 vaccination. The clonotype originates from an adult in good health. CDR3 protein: CASSLFVVSRGYTF. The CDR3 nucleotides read TGTGCCAGCTCCCTCTTCGTAGTCAGTCGAGGCTACACCTTC.